Below are 18 T cell receptor beta chains sequenced from a single sample in a study of CD8+ T cells in alopecia areata. Extracted from the samples, RNA was reverse transcribed into cDNA to serve as the sequencing template. Repertoires were generated with immunoSEQ multiplex PCR, while TCRdb's copy carries only in-frame clones and drops some. The data show 170,000 or so clones, around 60% seen once. Treatment indicated: oral pan-JAK inhibitor, 5-10 mg twice daily. The sequencing here drew on CD8+ T cells sorted from blood, taken at week 24, from a patient treated with tofacitinib. All receptors derive from a human donor with alopecia areata.

V is TRBV10-2 and J is TRBJ2-3; D perhaps matches TRBD2 (6 bases). V lost 7 bases to trimming and J lost 0 bases, with 8 bases between them. Germline V gene lookup returns CDR1 WSHSY and CDR2 SAAADI. This CDR3 is 13 amino acids long. The chain's CDR3 is CASTGTSTDTQYF. The CDR3 DNA follows: TGCGCCAGCACCGGGACTAGCACAGATACGCAGTATTTT.

Written as DNA, the CDR3 is TGTGCCAGCGGTACGGGGGGGAGAGAGACCCAGTACTTC. This translates into CASGTGGRETQYF. The chain has TRBV9 and TRBJ2-5; TRBD2 agrees at 8 bases. There are 13 residues in the CDR3. The junction had 6 bases not matched to a gene; V was cut back by 7 bases and J by 4 bases. Looked up from germline, CDR1 is SGDLS and CDR2 is YYNGEE.

This rearrangement joins TRBV15 to TRBJ1-5; D remains ambiguous. The CDR3 length is 13 residues. CDR1 and CDR2 (germline): LNHNV, YYDKDF (reference sequence). V lost 5 bases to trimming and J lost 2 bases, with 7 bases between them. The CDR3 here is CATSGRRNQPQHF. The CDR3 nucleotides are TGTGCCACCAGCGGCAGGCGCAATCAGCCCCAGCATTTT.

This rearrangement joins TRBV29-1 to TRBJ1-1; 9 bases agree with TRBD1. The CDR3 is 14 amino acids. Germline assignment: CDR1 SQVTM and CDR2 ANQGSEA. Unmatched junction bases numbered 10, after V lost 6 bases and J lost 5 bases. The CDR3 reads CSVPRPGQGTEAFF. CDR3 DNA sequence: TGCAGCGTACCTCGTCCGGGACAGGGAACTGAAGCTTTCTTT.

The chain links TRBV29-1 to TRBJ2-1, with 7 bases fitting TRBD1. J lost 0 bases, V lost 4 bases, and 3 bases had no gene match. The CDR3 consists of 14 residues. CDR1 and CDR2 (germline): SQVTM, ANQGSEA. CDR3 region: CSVAAGGSYNEQFF. In nucleotides, the CDR3 is TGCAGCGTTGCAGCAGGGGGCTCCTACAATGAGCAGTTCTTC.

J is TRBJ2-1 and V is TRBV15; 7 positions agree with TRBD1. CDR3 length equals 14 residues. V lost 3 bases to trimming and J lost 6 bases; unmatched junction nucleotides: 5. Germline values: CDR1 LNHNV, CDR2 YYDKDF (reference sequence). CDR3 loop: CATSRDRQGNEQFF. DNA for the CDR3: TGTGCCACCAGCAGGGACCGACAGGGCAATGAGCAGTTCTTC.

This clone was recorded once. This rearrangement joins TRBV5-6 to TRBJ1-1, with 9 positions matching TRBD1. The CDR3 has 13 residues. Looked up from germline, CDR1 is SGHDT and CDR2 is YYEEEE. Trimming removed 3 bases from V and 6 bases from J; junction bases left unmatched: 3. DNA for the CDR3: TGTGCCAGCAGCTCAGGACAGGGGCCTGAAGCTTTCTTT. Its translation is CASSSGQGPEAFF.

This chain connects TRBV5-6 to TRBJ2-3; D is unclear. The CDR3 covers 15 residues. The germline V gene encodes CDR1 SGHDT and CDR2 YYEEEE. V gave up 3 bases and J gave up 0 bases, with 11 bases separating them. The DNA for the CDR3 is TGTGCCAGCAGCTCCCGGACCCTGAGCACAGATACGCAGTATTTT. Protein: CASSSRTLSTDTQYF. Drawing the rest from reference TRBV5-6 and TRBJ2-3, the complete variable domain is DAGVTQSPTHLIKTRGQQVTLRCSPKSGHDTVSWYQQALGQGPQFIFQYYEEEERQRGNFPDRFSGHQFPNYSSELNVNALLLGDSALYLCASSSRTLSTDTQYFGPGTRLTVL.

V gene TRBV13 combines with J gene TRBJ1-3; no clear D gene. From germline, CDR1 is PRHDT and CDR2 FYEKMQ (reference sequence). V was clipped by 0 bases and J by 1 base, with 4 bases between them. The CDR3 loop spans 14 amino acids. The CDR3, as DNA: TGTGCCAGCAGCTTAGGGGTATCTGGAAACACCATATATTTT. Translation: CASSLGVSGNTIYF.

Here the CDR3 DNA reads TGCGCCAGCAGCCAAGGGACGGCAAGCTCCTACGAGCAGTACTTC. It codes for CASSQGTASSYEQYF. The chain uses TRBV4-1 and TRBJ2-7; no reliable D call. The CDR3 is made up of 15 amino acids. V gave up 1 base and J gave up 0 bases, with 10 bases separating them. CDR1 and CDR2 (germline): MGHRA, YSYEKL.

The J gene is TRBJ2-5, the V gene TRBV13, with TRBD1 identical over 8 bases. J gave up 5 bases and V 0 bases, and 5 bases lay outside the gene matches. The CDR3 is 15 amino acids. CDR1 PRHDT and CDR2 FYEKMQ come from the germline V gene (reference sequence). The CDR3 loop reads CASSLGTGGMETQYF. The CDR3 nucleotides read TGTGCCAGCAGCTTAGGTACAGGGGGTATGGAGACCCAGTACTTC. The full variable domain, in which reference TRBV13 and TRBJ2-5 provide the parts outside the CDR3, is AAGVIQSPRHLIKEKRETATLKCYPIPRHDTVYWYQQGPGQDPQFLISFYEKMQSDKGSIPDRFSAQQFSDYHSELNMSSLELGDSALYFCASSLGTGGMETQYFGPGTRLLVL.

The chain links TRBV27 to TRBJ1-2, with D perhaps TRBD1 (6 bases). V dropped 5 bases and J dropped 8 bases, with 18 bases sitting between them. This CDR3 comprises 14 residues. Looked up from germline, CDR1 is MNHEY and CDR2 is SMNVEV (reference sequence). The CDR3 nucleotides read TGTGCCAGCAGTACTGGCACAGGGTTTTGGGGCTACACCTTC. Its protein product is CASSTGTGFWGYTF.

This clone was observed a handful of times. V gene TRBV10-3 combines with J gene TRBJ2-5, with 8 bases that match TRBD1. The CDR3 totals 14 residues. V trimming: 3 bases; J trimming: 3 bases; junction bases outside the gene matches: 3. Germline values: CDR1 ENHRY, CDR2 SYGVKD. The CDR3 protein is CAISDPGQEETQYF. The CDR3 DNA follows: TGTGCCATCAGTGACCCGGGACAGGAAGAGACCCAGTACTTC.

The DNA for the CDR3 is TGTGCCACCAGCAGAGATCAGGGCACAGATACGCAGTATTTT. Encoded protein: CATSRDQGTDTQYF. V gene TRBV15 combines with J gene TRBJ2-3, with D hard to call. V was clipped by 0 bases and J by 1 base, with 5 bases between them. The CDR3 has 14 residues. Germline V gene data show CDR1 as LNHNV and CDR2 as YYDKDF (reference sequence).

V is TRBV5-1 and J is TRBJ1-3; no clear D. CDR1 is SGHRS, CDR2 YFSETQ, per germline. The CDR3 has 13 amino acids. Trimming took off 4 bases at V and 1 base at J, with 6 bases between the two ends. The CDR3 nucleotides are TGCGCCAGCAGCCCCTGGTCTGGAAACACCATATATTTT. Translated, it gives CASSPWSGNTIYF. Combining the CDR3 with reference TRBV5-1 and TRBJ1-3 gives the whole variable domain KAGVTQTPRYLIKTRGQQVTLSCSPISGHRSVSWYQQTPGQGLQFLFEYFSETQRNKGNFPGRFSGRQFSNSRSEMNVSTLELGDSALYLCASSPWSGNTIYFGEGSWLTVV.

The chain recombines TRBV18 with TRBJ2-1; perhaps D is TRBD1 or TRBD2 (6 bases each). The CDR3 covers 12 residues. V was pared by 7 bases and J by 7 bases, with 11 bases between. Germline CDR1 KGHSH, CDR2 LQKENI. CDR3 sequence (DNA): TGTGCCAGCTTGGAGGGGGTGAATGAGCAGTTCTTC. Translating it yields CASLEGVNEQFF.

The V gene is TRBV11-2, the J gene TRBJ1-5; D ambiguous. The CDR3 runs to 16 residues. V lost 5 bases to trimming and J lost 3 bases, with 17 bases between them. Germline lookup yields CDR1 SGHAT and CDR2 FQNNGV. The CDR3 reads CASSRIRDLANQPQHF. In DNA form, the CDR3 reads TGTGCCAGCAGCCGGATTCGGGATTTAGCCAATCAGCCCCAGCATTTT.

In its sample, this clone was seen a few times. The rearrangement uses TRBV4-1 and TRBJ1-6; D possibly corresponds to TRBD1 (5 bases). The length of the CDR3 is 13 residues. The V gene's germline CDR1 is MGHRA and CDR2 YSYEKL. The ends were cut back, 5 bases at V and 7 bases at J, with 9 bases in the middle. The CDR3 loop reads CASSYGTNSPLHF. In nucleotides, the CDR3 is TGCGCCAGCAGCTACGGGACCAATTCACCCCTCCACTTT.